The 11 T cell receptor beta chains presented below share a single source sample, sequenced in a study of regulatory T cells in long-lasting Graves disease. Specified time point: newly diagnosed GD, antithyroid drugs for less than 3 months. The TCR library was made from RNA that had been extracted from PBMCs in TRIzol. Arm-PCR of CDR3 regions and iRepertoire HTBI primers were used to build TCR beta libraries. Using its own MiXCR run on the multiplex PCR reads, TCRdb lists one record per CDR3 protein. The sample lists 620,000 or so distinct CDR3 sequences, 16% occurring once. These data were likewise used in another study, on T cells in Graves' hyperthyroidism and ophthalmopathy.

This sample comprised peripheral blood mononuclear cells (PBMCs), obtained at new diagnosis, from a patient treated with antithyroid drugs. The receptors originated from a woman in her twenties or thirties with Graves disease.

The rearrangement uses TRBV30 and TRBJ1-6; weak D call: TRBD1 (5 bases). The ends were cut back, 4 bases at V and 9 bases at J, with 13 bases in the middle. Germline lookup yields CDR1 GTSNPN and CDR2 SVGIG (reference sequence). This CDR3 is built from 13 residues. For the CDR3, the DNA is TGTGCCTGGACGGGGACTAGGGGTTCACCCCTCCACTTT. The encoded protein is CAWTGTRGSPLHF.

V and J are TRBV19 and TRBJ1-1; TRBD1 might be the D (5 bases). Trimming took 7 bases from V and 3 from J, leaving 12 bases between them. The CDR3 totals 13 residues. CDR1 is LNHDA and CDR2 is SQIVND in the germline V gene (reference sequence). In DNA form, the CDR3 reads TGTGCCAGTACCCCCAGAGGGGACACTGAAGCTTTCTTT. Protein sequence: CASTPRGDTEAFF.

The chain is built from TRBV18 and TRBJ2-7; tentatively, D is TRBD2 (5 bases). With 3 bases removed from V and 4 bases from J, the gap between germline ends came to 16 bases. Germline lookup yields CDR1 KGHSH and CDR2 LQKENI. CDR3 length equals 15 residues. The CDR3, as DNA: TGTGCCAGCTCACCCAAGACCCTCCCGGGGTACGAGCAGTACTTC. It translates to CASSPKTLPGYEQYF.

V is TRBV2 and J is TRBJ1-2; D gene uncertain. V lost 2 bases and J 0 bases, leaving 7 bases between the germline ends. Per the germline V gene, CDR1 is SNHLY and CDR2 is FYNNEI. This CDR3 is 14 amino acids long. CDR3 amino acids: CASSERSSNYGYTF. CDR3 DNA: TGTGCCAGCAGTGAACGGAGTTCTAACTATGGCTACACCTTC.

V and J are TRBV27 and TRBJ2-7; maybe TRBD2 (6 bases). The CDR3 has 13 residues. Germline V gene lookup returns CDR1 MNHEY and CDR2 SMNVEV (reference sequence). The V end was cut by 3 bases, the J end by 3 bases, with 9 bases between. The DNA of the CDR3 is TGTGCCAGCAGTTTCCGGGGGAACTACGAGCAGTACTTC. This codes for CASSFRGNYEQYF.

There are a few counts of this clonotype. The V gene is TRBV12-3 or TRBV12-4, the J gene TRBJ1-3; TRBD1 matches 9 bases. Germline trimming cut 3 bases from V and 4 bases from J; bases unmatched to any gene: 4. There are 15 residues in the CDR3. CDR3 sequence reads: CASSLGQGSGNTIYF. CDR3 DNA sequence: TGTGCCAGCAGTTTGGGACAGGGCAGCGGAAACACCATATATTTT.

This clonotype has a count of ten or more. This chain links TRBV29-1 with TRBJ1-3; 7 bases match TRBD1. V was clipped by 4 bases and J by 3 bases; unmatched bases: 9. Germline CDR1 is SQVTM and CDR2 is ANQGSEA. This CDR3 comprises 15 residues. The CDR3 DNA reads TGCAGCGTTGGCCACGGGGGGGACAGTGGAAACACCATATATTTT. Translated: CSVGHGGDSGNTIYF.

In this sample, this clonotype turned up once. This sequence may be a read error, since a much larger clone differs from it by one base. The chain is built from TRBV10-3 and TRBJ1-2, with D hard to call. CDR3 length: 12 amino acids. Germline-derived CDR1 and CDR2 are ENHRY and SYGVKD. This CDR3 is CAVSADLNGYTF. CDR3 nucleotide sequence: TGTGCCGTCAGCGCGGACCTAAATGGCTACACCTTC.

Notes on this clonotype: This may come from a read error, since a much larger clone is one base off. The chain links TRBV7-3 to TRBJ2-2; D gene unclear. There are 14 residues in the CDR3. In germline, CDR1 is SGHTA, CDR2 FQGTGA. Trimming pared 3 bases from V and 0 bases from J, leaving 5 bases between. The CDR3 DNA reads TGTGCCAGCAGCTTTAGGGCGAACACCGGGGAGCTGTTTTTT. Its protein is CASSFRANTGELFF.

This clonotype was found many times. This chain uses TRBV6-2 or TRBV6-3 with TRBJ2-7; 10 bases are a match to TRBD1. Germline V gene sequence: CDR1 MNHEY, CDR2 SVGEGT. The CDR3 length is 13 residues. The trim removed 8 bases at V and 1 base at J, leaving 2 bases unmatched. CDR3 nucleotides: TGTGCCAGCCGGGACAGGGGTTCCTACGAGCAGTACTTC. Translated: CASRDRGSYEQYF.

This clonotype was seen many times. This chain connects TRBV7-2 to TRBJ2-1; 9 bases fit TRBD2. The CDR3 is made up of 16 amino acids. Germline V gene sequence: CDR1 SGHTA, CDR2 FQGNSA. J gave up 9 bases and V 4 bases, and 13 bases lay outside the gene matches. The CDR3 reads CASSSTWLAGVSEQFF. The CDR3 region has the DNA TGTGCCAGCAGCTCCACTTGGTTAGCGGGAGTGAGTGAGCAGTTCTTC. Drawing the rest from reference TRBV7-2 and TRBJ2-1, the complete variable domain is GAGVSQSPSNKVTEKGKDVELRCDPISGHTALYWYRQSLGQGLEFLIYFQGNSAPDKSGLPSDRFSAERTGGSVSTLTIQRTQQEDSAVYLCASSSTWLAGVSEQFFGPGTRLTVL.